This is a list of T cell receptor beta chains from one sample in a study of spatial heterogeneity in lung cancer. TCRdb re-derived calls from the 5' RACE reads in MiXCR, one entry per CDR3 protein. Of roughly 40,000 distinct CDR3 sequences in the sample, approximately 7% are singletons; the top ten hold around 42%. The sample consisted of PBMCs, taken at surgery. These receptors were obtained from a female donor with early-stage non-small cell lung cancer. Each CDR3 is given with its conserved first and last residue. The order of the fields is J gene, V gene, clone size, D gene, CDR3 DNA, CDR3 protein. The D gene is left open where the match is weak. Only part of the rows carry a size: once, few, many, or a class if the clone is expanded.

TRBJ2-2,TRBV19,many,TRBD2,TGTGCCAGTAGTACACTAGCGGGGCGAACCGGGGAGCTGTTTTTT,CASSTLAGRTGELFF
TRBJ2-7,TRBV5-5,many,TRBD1,TGTGCCAGCAAATCCCACTGGACAGGGCAGGAAGAGCAGTACTTC,CASKSHWTGQEEQYF
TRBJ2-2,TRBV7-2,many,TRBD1,TGTGCCAGCAGCTTACTACCTAAGGAAGGACAGGGTCCCGGGGAGCTGTTTTTT,CASSLLPKEGQGPGELFF
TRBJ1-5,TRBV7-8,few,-,TGTGCCAGCAGCTCAGGGGTTCAGCCCCAGCATTTT,CASSSGVQPQHF
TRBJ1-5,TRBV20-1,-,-,TGCAGTGCTAGGGCTCCAGAGGAACAGCCCCAGCATTTT,CSARAPEEQPQHF
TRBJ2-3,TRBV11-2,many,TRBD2,TGTGCCAGCAGCTCATCGGGACTAGCGGGGGGGCCTTCTAGCACAGATACGCAGTATTTT,CASSSSGLAGGPSSTDTQYF
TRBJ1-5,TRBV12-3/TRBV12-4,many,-,TGTGCCAGCAGTTTTGGGCGGAGCAATCAGCCCCAGCATTTT,CASSFGRSNQPQHF
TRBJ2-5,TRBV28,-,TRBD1,TGTGCCAGTAAAGGGGGCTTGAAGACCCAGTACTTC,CASKGGLKTQYF
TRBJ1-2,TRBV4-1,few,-,TGCGCCAGCAGCCTCCTGGAGGAGAGGTATGGCTACACCTTC,CASSLLEERYGYTF
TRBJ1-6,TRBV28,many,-,TGTGCCAGCAGTTTACAACAAGTGGGTTCACCCCTCCACTTT,CASSLQQVGSPLHF
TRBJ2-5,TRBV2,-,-,TGTGCCAGCGCTCGAGGAATCGGAGAGACCCAGTACTTC,CASARGIGETQYF
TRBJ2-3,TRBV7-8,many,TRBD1,TGTGCCAGCAGCTACCGGGACAGATACACAGATACGCAGTATTTT,CASSYRDRYTDTQYF
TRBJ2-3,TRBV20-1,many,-,TGCAGTGCTAGAGATGATGTTGGCAGACCAGATACGCAGTATTTT,CSARDDVGRPDTQYF
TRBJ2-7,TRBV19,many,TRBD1,TGTGCCAGTAGTATCGGCAGGGGGCTTGTCAAGCAGTACTTC,CASSIGRGLVKQYF
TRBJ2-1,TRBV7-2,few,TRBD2,TGTGCCAGCAGCTTAGCGCATCCAGCGGGGGTATACAATGAGCAGTTCTTC,CASSLAHPAGVYNEQFF
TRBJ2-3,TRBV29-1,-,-,TGCAGCGCTGGTTCTAGCACAGATACGCAGTATTTT,CSAGSSTDTQYF
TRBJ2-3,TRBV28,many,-,TGTGCCAGCAGTTGGGACACTATCACAGATACGCAGTATTTT,CASSWDTITDTQYF
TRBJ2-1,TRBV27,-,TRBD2,TGTGCCAGCAGTTCCCAAACTAGCGGGGAATACAATGAGCAGTTCTTC,CASSSQTSGEYNEQFF
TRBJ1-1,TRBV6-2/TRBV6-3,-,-,TGTGCCAGCAGCCTAAAGCGGATGAACACTGAAGCTTTCTTT,CASSLKRMNTEAFF
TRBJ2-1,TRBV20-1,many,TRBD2,TGCAGTGCAGGAGAGGGGACTAGCGGGGGAACGAATGAGCAGTTCTTC,CSAGEGTSGGTNEQFF
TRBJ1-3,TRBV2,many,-,TGTGCCAGCCGGAGGCAGGTCTCCTCTGGAAACACCATATATTTT,CASRRQVSSGNTIYF
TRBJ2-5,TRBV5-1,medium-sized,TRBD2,TGCGCCAGCAGCTTGGGGATGACTAGCGGGGGTCCCCAAGAGACCCAGTACTTC,CASSLGMTSGGPQETQYF
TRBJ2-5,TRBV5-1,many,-,TGCGCCAGCAGTTCCGGGCGGGGAGGAACTAAGGAGACCCAGTACTTC,CASSSGRGGTKETQYF
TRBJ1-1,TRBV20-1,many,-,TGCAGTGCTAGTGGCGTGATGGGCACTGAAGCTTTCTTT,CSASGVMGTEAFF
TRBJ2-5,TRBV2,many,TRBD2,TGTGCCAGGACGAGCGGGGGGCCTCAAGAGACCCAGTACTTC,CARTSGGPQETQYF
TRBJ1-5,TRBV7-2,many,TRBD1,TGTGCCAGCAGCCCTCAGGGGGATCAGCCCCAGCATTTT,CASSPQGDQPQHF
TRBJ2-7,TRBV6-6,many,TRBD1,TGTGCCAGCAGTTACACGGGGACAGGGGTGGCCGAGCAGTACTTC,CASSYTGTGVAEQYF
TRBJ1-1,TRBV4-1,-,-,TGCGCCAGCAGCCAAGAGGCGGCAGGGGCGCGTATTATAATGAACACTGAAGCTTTCTTT,CASSQEAAGARIIMNTEAFF
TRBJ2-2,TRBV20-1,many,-,TGCAGTGCTAGTCGCATGGGTCCGAACACCGGGGAGCTGTTTTTT,CSASRMGPNTGELFF
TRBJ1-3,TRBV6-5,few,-,TGTGCCAGCAGTTACCTCACAGGGCGGACTGGAAACACCATATATTTT,CASSYLTGRTGNTIYF
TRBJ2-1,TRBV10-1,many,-,TGCGCCAGCAGTCCCGGGGGAAGTGGATACAATGAGCAGTTCTTC,CASSPGGSGYNEQFF
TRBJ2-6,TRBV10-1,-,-,TGCACCAGCAGTGAAGGGGGCTCTGGGGCCAACGTCCTGACTTTC,CTSSEGGSGANVLTF
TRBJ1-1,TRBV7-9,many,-,TGTGCCAGCAGCTCTGGGGACCTCCTCCGGGGAGCTTTCTTT,CASSSGDLLRGAFF
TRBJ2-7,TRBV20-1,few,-,TGCAGTGCTCTCCAGACGGTCGGGCACGAGCAGTACTTC,CSALQTVGHEQYF
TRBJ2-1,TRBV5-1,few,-,TGCGCCAGCACCGCTTGGGTAGGGTCTGACAATGAGCAGTTCTTC,CASTAWVGSDNEQFF
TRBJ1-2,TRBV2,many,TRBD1,TGTGCCACCTATAGTCCGGACAGGACTAACTATGGCTACACCTTC,CATYSPDRTNYGYTF
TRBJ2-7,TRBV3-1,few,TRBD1,TGTGCCAGCGGATCCGGGACAGGCTACGAGCAGTACTTC,CASGSGTGYEQYF
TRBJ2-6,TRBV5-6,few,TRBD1,TGTGCCAGCAGCGGGACAGGGTTTTCCGGGGCCAACGTCCTGACTTTC,CASSGTGFSGANVLTF
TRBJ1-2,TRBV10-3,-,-,TGTGCCATCAGACGACAGCCGAACCCTCAGACTCAACATGGCTACACCTTC,CAIRRQPNPQTQHGYTF
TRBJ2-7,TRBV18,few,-,TGTGCCAGCTCCGGGGAGTCCTACGAGCAGTACTTC,CASSGESYEQYF
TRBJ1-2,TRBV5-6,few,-,TGTGCCAGCAGTACGGATCCGCTTGACTATGGCTACACCTTC,CASSTDPLDYGYTF
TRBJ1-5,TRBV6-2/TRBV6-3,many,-,TGTGCCAGCAGGATCGGCCGTTATAGCAATCAGCCCCAGCATTTT,CASRIGRYSNQPQHF
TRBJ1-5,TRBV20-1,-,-,TGCGGTGCGCGTCACCCCTCTAGGGGCAATCAGCCCCAGCATTTT,CGARHPSRGNQPQHF
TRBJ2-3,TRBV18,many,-,TGTGCCAGCTCGTTGCCAGGGGTGGATACGCAGTATTTT,CASSLPGVDTQYF
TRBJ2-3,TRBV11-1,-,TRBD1,TGTGCCAGCAGCACCCTTGGGGGCACCGGGACAGGTTCCACAGATACGCAGTATTTT,CASSTLGGTGTGSTDTQYF
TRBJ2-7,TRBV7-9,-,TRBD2,TGTGCCAGCAGCCCCAGACTAGCGGGGGCCTACGAGCAGTACTTC,CASSPRLAGAYEQYF
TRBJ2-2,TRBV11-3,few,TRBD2,TGTGCCAGCAGCCCCGGGGGGACTTGGCCGGGGGAGCTGTTTTTT,CASSPGGTWPGELFF
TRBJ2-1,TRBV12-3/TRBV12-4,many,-,TGTGCCAGCAGTTTCGGACAAAACGACTACAATGAGCAGTTCTTC,CASSFGQNDYNEQFF
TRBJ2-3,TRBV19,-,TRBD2,TGTGCCACGACTAGCGGGGGCTTGGGAGATACGCAGTATTTT,CATTSGGLGDTQYF
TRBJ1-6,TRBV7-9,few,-,TGTGCCAGCAGCCTCAGAAAGGGCCAATCCTCCTATAATTCACCCCTCCACTTT,CASSLRKGQSSYNSPLHF
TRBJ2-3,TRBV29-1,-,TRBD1,TGCAGCGCCAGGGGACAGGGGGGGAGTTCTAGCACAGATACGCAGTATTTT,CSARGQGGSSSTDTQYF
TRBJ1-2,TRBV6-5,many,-,TGTGCCAGCGGACAGACCTACTATGGCTACACCTTC,CASGQTYYGYTF
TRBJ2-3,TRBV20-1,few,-,TGCAGTGCTGGGAGTGGCCCAGATACGCAGTATTTT,CSAGSGPDTQYF
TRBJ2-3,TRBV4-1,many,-,TGCGCCAGCAGCCAATCAGACAGGTCTACAGATACGCAGTATTTT,CASSQSDRSTDTQYF